The present T cell receptor (beta chain) was sequenced within a study of CD8 T cells in ankylosing spondylitis. Quantitative molecular-barcoded 5'-RACE generated the TCR beta libraries. TCRdb independently ran MiXCR on the 5' RACE reads; one entry per CDR3 protein. This sample has around 490,000 distinct CDR3 sequences, with roughly 5% found just once. Notes on the study in general: In ankylosing spondylitis blood, a motif of roughly 8 highly homologous TCR beta variants appeared characteristic. There were earlier reports of some motif variants in reactive arthritis synovial fluid and blood. There was reportedly significant enrichment of clones that were disease-linked in matched ankylosing spondylitis synovial fluid.

The CDR3 loop spans 14 amino acids. CDR1 is DFQATT, CDR2 SNEGSKA, per germline (reference sequence). Trimming took 3 bases from V and 5 from J, leaving 16 bases between them. This clonotype was observed many times. What it binds is unknown. The sequence was collected from a male donor with ankylosing spondylitis. The chain employs TRBV20-1 and TRBJ2-5; D assignment may be TRBD1 or TRBD2 (6 bases each). The specimen was blood, either unsorted or a sorted T cell fraction (not recorded which). The CDR3 here is CSASVWGARETQYF. The CDR3 nucleotides are TGCAGTGCTAGTGTCTGGGGGGCTAGGGAGACCCAGTACTTC.